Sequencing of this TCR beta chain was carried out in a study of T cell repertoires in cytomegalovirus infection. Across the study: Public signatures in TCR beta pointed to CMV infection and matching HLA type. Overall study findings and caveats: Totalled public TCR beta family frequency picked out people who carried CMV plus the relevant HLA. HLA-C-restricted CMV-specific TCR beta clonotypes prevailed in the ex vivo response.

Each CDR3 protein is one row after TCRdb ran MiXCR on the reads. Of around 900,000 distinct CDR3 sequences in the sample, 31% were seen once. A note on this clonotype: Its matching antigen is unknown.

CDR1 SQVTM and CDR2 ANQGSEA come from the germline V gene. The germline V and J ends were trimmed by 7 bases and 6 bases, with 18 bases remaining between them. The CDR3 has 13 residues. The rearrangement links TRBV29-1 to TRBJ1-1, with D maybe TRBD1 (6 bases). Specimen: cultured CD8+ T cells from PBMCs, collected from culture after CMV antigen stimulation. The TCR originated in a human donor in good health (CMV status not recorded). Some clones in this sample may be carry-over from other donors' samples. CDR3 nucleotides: TGCAGCGCTTTCCAACAGGGTCGGGCTGAAGCTTTCTTT. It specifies CSAFQQGRAEAFF.